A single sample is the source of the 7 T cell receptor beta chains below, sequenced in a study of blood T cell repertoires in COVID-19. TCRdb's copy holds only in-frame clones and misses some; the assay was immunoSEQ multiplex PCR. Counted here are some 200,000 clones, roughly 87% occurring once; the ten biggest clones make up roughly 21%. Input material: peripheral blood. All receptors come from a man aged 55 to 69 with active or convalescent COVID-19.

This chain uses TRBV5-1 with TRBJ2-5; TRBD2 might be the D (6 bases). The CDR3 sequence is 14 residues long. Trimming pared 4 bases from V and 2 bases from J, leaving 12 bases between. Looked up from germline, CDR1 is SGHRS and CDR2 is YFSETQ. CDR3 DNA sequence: TGCGCCAGCAGCAAAATAGCGGTTCAAGAGACCCAGTACTTC. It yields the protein CASSKIAVQETQYF.

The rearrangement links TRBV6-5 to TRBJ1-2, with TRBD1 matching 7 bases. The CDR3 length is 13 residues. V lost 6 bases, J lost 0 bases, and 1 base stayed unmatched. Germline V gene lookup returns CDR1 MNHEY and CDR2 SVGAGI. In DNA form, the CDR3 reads TGTGCCAGCAGCACAGGGGCTAACTATGGCTACACCTTC. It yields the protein CASSTGANYGYTF.

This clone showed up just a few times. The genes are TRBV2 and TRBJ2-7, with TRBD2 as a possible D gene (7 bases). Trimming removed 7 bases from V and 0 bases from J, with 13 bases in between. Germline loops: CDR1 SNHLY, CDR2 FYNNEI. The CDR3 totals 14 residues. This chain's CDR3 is CASKRGGSSYEQYF. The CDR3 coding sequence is TGTGCCAGCAAGAGGGGGGGGAGCTCCTACGAGCAGTACTTC.

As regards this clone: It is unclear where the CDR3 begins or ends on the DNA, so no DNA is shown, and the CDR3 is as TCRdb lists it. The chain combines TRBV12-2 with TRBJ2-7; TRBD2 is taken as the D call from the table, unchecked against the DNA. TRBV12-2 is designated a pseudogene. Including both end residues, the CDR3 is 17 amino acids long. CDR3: CASRLKEVGRGIYEQYF.

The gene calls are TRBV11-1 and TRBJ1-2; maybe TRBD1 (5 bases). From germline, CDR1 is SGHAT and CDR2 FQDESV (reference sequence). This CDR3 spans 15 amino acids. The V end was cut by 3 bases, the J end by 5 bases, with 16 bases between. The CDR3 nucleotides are TGTGCCAGCAGCTTTGCGGGGGGTCCCGTTTATGGCTACACCTTC. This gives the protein CASSFAGGPVYGYTF.

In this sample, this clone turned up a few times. CDR3 in amino acids: CASSYSQGAGQPQHF. DNA for the CDR3: TGTGCCAGCAGTTACTCCCAGGGGGCGGGCCAGCCCCAGCATTTT. J is TRBJ1-5 and V is TRBV6-6, with 8 bases matching TRBD1. This CDR3 has 15 amino acids. V was clipped by 0 bases and J by 7 bases; unmatched bases: 5. From germline, CDR1 is MNHNY and CDR2 SVGAGI (reference sequence).

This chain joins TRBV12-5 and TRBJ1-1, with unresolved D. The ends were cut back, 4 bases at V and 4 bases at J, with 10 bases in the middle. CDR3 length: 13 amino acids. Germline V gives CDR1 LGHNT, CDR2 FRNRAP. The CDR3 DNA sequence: TGTGCTAGTGGTTCAACGTTCGGCACTGAAGCTTTCTTT. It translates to CASGSTFGTEAFF.